This TCR beta chain was sequenced during a study of blood T cell repertoires in COVID-19. At the level of the study: Whether acute or convalescent, the COVID-19 samples came from the United States, Italy and Spain. The cDNA or gDNA used as material had been derived from T cells, B-cell-depleted T cells, or PBMCs.

Source study methods: It was from reference gene primer amplification that nucleated cell counts were estimated. Sequencing used immunoSEQ multiplex PCR; TCRdb keeps in-frame clones, though not all of them. For V, J and clone size, that table is used; D and trimming come from the DNA. Of about 230,000 clones detected, approximately 80% appear once; the ten largest clones hold 7.4%. The CDR3 spans 13 residues. In germline, CDR1 is GTSNPN, CDR2 SVGIG (reference sequence). The ends were cut back, 8 bases at V and 2 bases at J, with 16 bases in the middle. The chain employs TRBV30 and TRBJ2-7, with D possibly TRBD2 on 5 matching bases. The source is a woman in her 50s with acute or convalescent COVID-19. The sequencing sample was made of peripheral blood. In DNA form, the CDR3 reads TGTGCCGGGTCTGAGGGCCAGGCCTACGAGCAGTACTTC. Residues: CAGSEGQAYEQYF.